This TCR beta chain was captured by sequencing in a study of shared clonotypes between healthy human individuals. For the study at large: CD4 naive and memory got three plates each, CD8 naive two, CD8 memory one.

Overall study results and limits: Donor clonotype sharing was expected to depend on sequencing depth. Relative to memory subsets, naive subsets generally showed larger estimated richness.

A remark on this clone: Its antigen is not identified.

V was cut by 2 bases and J by 5 bases, with 6 bases left in between. The CDR3 consists of 13 residues. The germline gives CDR1 MNHEY, CDR2 SVGAGI. Sequencing was performed with immunoSEQ multiplex PCR; in TCRdb, only in-frame clones are kept and a portion is missing. The repertoire holds roughly 1.5 million clones, around 98% seen once, with less than 0.55% in the top ten. Donors were healthy HIV-negative adults without recently reported acute infections or vaccinations. What was sequenced was naive CD4+ T cells sorted from blood. The subset here: CD45RA+ positively selected. This receptor was obtained from a man aged 30 to 45 in good health. The chain joins TRBV6-5 to TRBJ2-2; no clear D. CDR3 amino acids: CASSYDRTGELFF. The CDR3 region has the DNA TGTGCCAGCAGTTACGACCGAACCGGGGAGCTGTTTTTT.